This T cell receptor (beta chain) is drawn from a study of cytomegalovirus exposure and HLA in healthy donors. Regarding the study as a whole: As a later analysis showed, a missense DCLRE1C variant was linked to trimming of TCR beta V- and J-genes. Specific recognition of CMV antigens was confirmed in vitro for three chains (all CMV-associated).

Germline values: CDR1 SGHRS, CDR2 YFSETQ. The CDR3 covers 18 residues. J lost 6 bases, V lost 4 bases, and 14 bases had no gene match. Both 60 Vbeta primers and 13 Jbeta primers went into the PCR. TCRdb keeps only in-frame clones here, not all; method: immunoSEQ multiplex PCR. The data contain some 130,000 clones, 65% to 70% of them singletons. As for this clone: As yet, its antigen is unknown.

Sequencing was done on a sample of PBMCs. This clonotype was obtained from a human donor in good health. The chain carries TRBV5-1 and TRBJ2-3; 13 nucleotides align to TRBD2. The chain's CDR3 is CASSLGLAGARFFDTQYF. For the CDR3, the DNA is TGCGCCAGCAGCCTCGGACTAGCGGGAGCCAGGTTCTTTGATACGCAGTATTTT.